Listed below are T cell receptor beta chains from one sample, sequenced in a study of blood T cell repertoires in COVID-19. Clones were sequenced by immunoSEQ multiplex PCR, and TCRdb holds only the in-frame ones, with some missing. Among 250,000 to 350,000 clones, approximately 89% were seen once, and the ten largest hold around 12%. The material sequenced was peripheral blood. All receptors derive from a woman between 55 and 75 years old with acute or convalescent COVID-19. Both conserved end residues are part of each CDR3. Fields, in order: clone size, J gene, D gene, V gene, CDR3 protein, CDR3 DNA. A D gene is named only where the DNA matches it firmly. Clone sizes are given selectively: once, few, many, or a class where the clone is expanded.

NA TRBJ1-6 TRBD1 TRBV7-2 CASSPAGTDGSPLHF TGTGCCAGCAGCCCAGCCGGGACAGATGGTTCACCCCTCCACTTT
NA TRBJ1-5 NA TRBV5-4 CASSLDPGNGNQPQHF TGTGCCAGCAGCTTGGATCCGGGGAATGGCAATCAGCCCCAGCATTTT
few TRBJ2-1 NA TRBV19 CASSIRQLYNEQFF TGTGCCAGTAGTATAAGACAGCTGTACAATGAGCAGTTCTTC
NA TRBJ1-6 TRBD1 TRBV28 CASSPADRDNSPLHF TGTGCCAGCAGCCCCGCCGACAGGGACAATTCACCCCTCCACTTT
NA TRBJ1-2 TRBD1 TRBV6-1 CASSATVAQGASGYTF TGTGCCAGCAGTGCTACGGTGGCACAGGGGGCGAGCGGCTACACCTTC
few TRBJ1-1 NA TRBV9 CASSVAPGGNTEAFF TGTGCCAGCAGCGTAGCCCCGGGGGGGAACACTGAAGCTTTCTTT
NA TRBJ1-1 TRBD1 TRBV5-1 CASSHRGQNTEAFF TGCGCCAGCAGTCACAGGGGCCAGAACACTGAAGCTTTCTTT
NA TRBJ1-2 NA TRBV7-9 CASSLGQENYGYTF TGTGCCAGCAGCTTAGGCCAGGAAAACTATGGCTACACCTTC
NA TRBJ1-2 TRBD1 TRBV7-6 CASSLGGQQANYGYTF TGTGCCAGCAGCTTAGGGGGACAGCAAGCTAACTATGGCTACACCTTC
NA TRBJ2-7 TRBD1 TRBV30 CAWTQRGGQGYF TGTGCCTGGACCCAGAGGGGGGGACAGGGGTACTTC
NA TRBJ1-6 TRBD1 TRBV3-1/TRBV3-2 CASRAGQGVNSPLHF TGTGCCAGCAGAGCGGGACAGGGAGTTAATTCACCCCTCCACTTT
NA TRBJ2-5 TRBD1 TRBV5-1 CASSRQGSETQYF TGCGCCAGCAGCCGACAGGGCTCAGAGACCCAGTACTTC
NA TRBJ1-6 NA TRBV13 CASSRGAGSLHF TGTGCCAGCAGCCGAGGAGCTGGCAGCCTCCACTTT
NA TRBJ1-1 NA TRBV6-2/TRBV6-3 CASSRDRTENTEAFF TGTGCCAGCAGCCGCGACAGGACGGAGAACACTGAAGCTTTCTTT
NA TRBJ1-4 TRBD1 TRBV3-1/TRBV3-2 CASSTGQGVLNEKLFF TGTGCCAGCAGCACTGGACAGGGGGTGTTGAATGAAAAACTGTTTTTT
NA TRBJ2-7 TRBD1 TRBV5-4 CASSSDRGRYEQYF TGTGCCAGCAGCTCGGACAGGGGAAGGTACGAGCAGTACTTC
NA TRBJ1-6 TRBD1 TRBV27 CASSLWGQGGSPLHF TGTGCCAGCAGTTTATGGGGACAGGGGGGATCACCCCTCCACTTT
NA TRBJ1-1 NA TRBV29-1 CSVEAPGRAFF TGCAGCGTTGAAGCGCCGGGAAGGGCTTTCTTT
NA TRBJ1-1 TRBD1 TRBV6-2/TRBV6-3 CASSSQGAPNTEAFF TGTGCCAGCAGTTCCCAGGGGGCGCCGAACACTGAAGCTTTCTTT
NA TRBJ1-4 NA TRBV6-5 CASSYRRGAEKLFF TGTGCCAGCAGTTACAGGAGGGGCGCGGAGAAACTGTTTTTT
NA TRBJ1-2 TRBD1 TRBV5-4 CASSSTGGIGGYTF TGTGCCAGCAGCTCTACAGGGGGCATCGGGGGCTACACCTTC
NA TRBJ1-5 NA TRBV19 CASRGEVGRQPQHF TGTGCCAGTAGAGGGGAGGTAGGGCGTCAGCCCCAGCATTTT
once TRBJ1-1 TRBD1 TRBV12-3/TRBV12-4 CASSWTGGEAFF TGTGCCAGCAGTTGGACAGGGGGTGAAGCTTTCTTT
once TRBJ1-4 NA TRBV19 CASSGGPLRNEKLFF TGTGCCAGTAGTGGAGGGCCCCTCCGTAATGAAAAACTGTTTTTT
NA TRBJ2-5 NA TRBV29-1 CSVDKSGGHQETQYF TGCAGCGTTGACAAGTCGGGGGGACATCAAGAGACCCAGTACTTC
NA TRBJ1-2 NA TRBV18 CASSPVGSPSYGYTF TGTGCCAGCTCACCCGTGGGGAGTCCCTCCTATGGCTACACCTTC
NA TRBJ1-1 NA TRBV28 CASSGSGKGNTEAFF TGTGCCAGCAGTGGGTCAGGGAAGGGGAACACTGAAGCTTTCTTT
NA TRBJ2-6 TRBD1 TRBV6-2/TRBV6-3 CASSFRRQGRGGANVLTF TGTGCCAGCAGTTTCCGCAGACAGGGGAGAGGTGGGGCCAACGTCCTGACTTTC
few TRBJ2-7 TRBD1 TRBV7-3 CASSLGTGAHEQYF TGTGCCAGCAGTTTAGGGACAGGGGCGCACGAGCAGTACTTC
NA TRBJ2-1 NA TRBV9 CASSVSGSSYNEQFF TGTGCCAGCAGCGTATCGGGTAGCTCCTACAATGAGCAGTTCTTC
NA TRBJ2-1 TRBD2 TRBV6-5 CASNLEGLVYNEQFF TGTGCCAGCAACCTGGAGGGACTAGTCTACAATGAGCAGTTCTTC
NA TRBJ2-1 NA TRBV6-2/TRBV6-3 CASSYPTRYNEQFF TGTGCCAGCAGTTACCCGACACGCTACAATGAGCAGTTCTTC
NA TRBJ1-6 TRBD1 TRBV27 CASRTLFGQGWGPLHF TGTGCCAGCAGGACCTTATTTGGACAGGGCTGGGGACCCCTCCACTTT
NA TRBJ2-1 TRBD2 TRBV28 CASSGPGLAGYEQFF TGTGCCAGCAGTGGTCCGGGACTAGCGGGATACGAGCAGTTCTTC
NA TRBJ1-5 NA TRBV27 CASSPIEGADQPQHF TGTGCCAGCAGTCCCATTGAGGGCGCTGATCAGCCCCAGCATTTT
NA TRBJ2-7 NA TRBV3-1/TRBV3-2 CASSQERLEAYEQYF TGTGCCAGCAGCCAAGAAAGATTAGAAGCCTACGAGCAGTACTTC
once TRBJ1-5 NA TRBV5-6 CASSLGAGGNQPQHF TGTGCCAGCAGCTTGGGAGCGGGGGGCAATCAGCCCCAGCATTTT
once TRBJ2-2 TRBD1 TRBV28 CASSTTGGNTGELFF TGTGCCAGCAGTACCACAGGGGGGAACACCGGGGAGCTGTTTTTT
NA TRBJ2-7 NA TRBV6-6 CASSFKDAGPYF TGTGCCAGCAGCTTTAAAGATGCAGGGCCCTACTTC
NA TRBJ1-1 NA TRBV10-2 CASSESGITAFF TGCGCCAGCAGTGAGTCGGGCATTACAGCTTTCTTT